These 7 T cell receptor beta chains share one sample of origin, sequenced in a study of monozygotic twins with inflammatory bowel disease. Using the 5' RACE reads, TCRdb records one entry per CDR3 protein without DNA. There are about 200,000 distinct CDR3 sequences in the sample, with roughly 8% held by the top ten. Source material: blood. These receptors came from a human donor with ulcerative colitis or Crohn's disease, or a healthy co-twin of an affected twin (not recorded which).

This chain uses TRBV6-1 with TRBJ1-2; without DNA, the TCRdb call of TRBD1 cannot be checked. Looked up from germline, CDR1 is MNHNS and CDR2 is SASEGT. The CDR3 runs 17 residues. The CDR3 here is CASSFVLQGTTNYGYTF.

V and J are TRBV5-6 and TRBJ2-3. CDR1 and CDR2 (germline): SGHDT, YYEEEE. The CDR3 sequence is 16 residues long. The chain's CDR3 is CASSYGFGENTDTQYF.

This chain joins TRBV12-3 or TRBV12-4 and TRBJ1-4; without DNA, the TCRdb call of TRBD1 cannot be checked. The CDR3 spans 17 residues. CDR3 protein: CASSYGTGVGTNEKLFF.

V and J are TRBV20-1 and TRBJ2-1; TCRdb designates TRBD2, a call that cannot be tested without DNA. CDR3 length: 16 residues. The germline V gene has CDR1 DFQATT and CDR2 SNEGSKA (reference sequence). The CDR3 region is CSALEMGSGRTNEQFF.

The chain recombines TRBV11-2 with TRBJ2-7; TCRdb selects TRBD1, and the lack of DNA leaves this call unchecked. CDR1 is SGHAT and CDR2 is FQNNGV in the germline V gene. This CDR3 comprises 13 residues. The CDR3: CASSLSTGEVEYF. Using reference TRBV11-2 and TRBJ2-7 for the parts outside the CDR3, the full variable domain is EAGVAQSPRYKIIEKRQSVAFWCNPISGHATLYWYQQILGQGPKLLIQFQNNGVVDDSQLPKDRFSAERLKGVDSTLKIQPAKLEDSAVYLCASSLSTGEVEYFGPGTRLTVT.

The rearrangement uses TRBV5-1 and TRBJ2-3; without DNA, the TCRdb call of TRBD2 cannot be checked. The CDR3 sequence is 15 residues long. Germline V CDR1 and CDR2: SGHRS, YFSETQ. CDR3 sequence reads: CASSQRGGGTDTQYF. Supplemented by reference TRBV5-1 and TRBJ2-3, the full variable domain reads KAGVTQTPRYLIKTRGQQVTLSCSPISGHRSVSWYQQTPGQGLQFLFEYFSETQRNKGNFPGRFSGRQFSNSRSEMNVSTLELGDSALYLCASSQRGGGTDTQYFGPGTRLTVL.

The chain employs TRBV5-1 and TRBJ1-1. Germline lookup yields CDR1 SGHRS and CDR2 YFSETQ. The CDR3 totals 15 residues. The CDR3 protein is CASSLDGARNTEAFF.